This T cell receptor beta chain is from a study of PD-1 and CTLA-4 blockade in melanoma. The assay was immunoSEQ multiplex PCR, and TCRdb's table has in-frame clones only and misses some. The sample holds tens of thousands of clones, about nine tenths seen once. Trimming cost V 0 bases and J 0 bases; bases outside gene matches: 7. CDR1 and CDR2 (germline): MNHEY, SVGEGT. CDR3 length: 18 residues. The TCR was taken from a human donor with melanoma. The input for sequencing was CD8+ T cells from peripheral blood, taken from a patient given anti-PD-1 treatment. The rearrangement links TRBV6-2 or TRBV6-3 to TRBJ1-5; 8 nucleotides line up with TRBD1. This CDR3 is CASSYSWTGWYSNQPQHF. CDR3 DNA: TGTGCCAGCAGTTACTCATGGACAGGGTGGTATAGCAATCAGCCCCAGCATTTT.